These 23 T cell receptor beta chains were sequenced from one sample in a study of PD-L1 blockade in urothelial cancer. Sequencing was performed with immunoSEQ multiplex PCR; in TCRdb, only in-frame clones are kept and a portion is missing. The sample contains tens of thousands of clones, almost 85% of which appear only once. Sequencing used PBMCs, obtained around atezolizumab (anti-PD-L1) treatment. These receptors all stem from a man aged 65 to 79 with urothelial cancer.

This clone was recorded a few times. CDR3 nucleotide sequence: TGTGCCAGCAGTTTAGGGACAGGTCTGGGGCCCGGTGAGCAGTTCTTC. The encoded protein is CASSLGTGLGPGEQFF. The chain carries TRBV27 and TRBJ2-1; 8 bases are a match to TRBD1. CDR1 is MNHEY and CDR2 is SMNVEV in the germline V gene (reference sequence). With 2 bases clipped from V and 9 bases from J, the junction kept 12 bases outside the gene matches. CDR3 length equals 16 residues.

This chain connects TRBV13 to TRBJ2-7; 10 positions match TRBD1. CDR3 length: 15 amino acids. Germline V gene sequence: CDR1 PRHDT, CDR2 FYEKMQ (reference sequence). The J segment lost 2 bases and the V segment lost 2 bases, leaving 3 bases of the junction unmatched. CDR3 nucleotide sequence: TGTGCCAGCAGCTTACTTGGACAGGGGGCCTACGAGCAGTACTTC. This sequence encodes CASSLLGQGAYEQYF.

The J gene is TRBJ2-2, the V gene TRBV19; perhaps TRBD1 as D (5 bases). With 3 bases removed from V and 7 bases from J, the gap between germline ends came to 15 bases. Germline V gene sequence: CDR1 LNHDA, CDR2 SQIVND (reference sequence). This CDR3 region has 15 residues. CDR3 region: CASSIRQGVVGELFF. The CDR3 region has the DNA TGTGCCAGTAGTATCCGGCAGGGTGTGGTCGGGGAGCTGTTTTTT.

This rearrangement joins TRBV7-2 to TRBJ2-2; 9 nucleotides agree with TRBD1. V shed 5 bases and J 2 bases; nucleotides not matched to a gene: 12. CDR3 length equals 18 residues. Germline CDR1 SGHTA, CDR2 FQGNSA. CDR3 loop: CASSLGWDRVENTGELFF. Written as DNA, the CDR3 is TGTGCCAGCAGCCTCGGCTGGGACAGGGTGGAAAACACCGGGGAGCTGTTTTTT.

There are a few counts of this clone. J is TRBJ2-7 and V is TRBV6-5; 8 bases match TRBD2. From germline, CDR1 is MNHEY and CDR2 SVGAGI. The V segment lost 6 bases and the J segment 5 bases; nucleotides outside the gene matches: 3. The CDR3 consists of 12 residues. Here the CDR3 reads CASRGLADEQYF. The DNA for the CDR3 is TGTGCCAGCAGAGGACTAGCTGACGAGCAGTACTTC.

This clone has more than one count but fewer than ten. CDR3 amino acids: CASSLNGGRRMNTEAFF. The CDR3 DNA reads TGTGCCAGCAGCTTAAATGGGGGGAGAAGAATGAACACTGAAGCTTTCTTT. This chain joins TRBV5-5 and TRBJ1-1; a weak D match, TRBD1 (5 bases). There are 17 residues in the CDR3. CDR1 and CDR2 (germline): SGHKS, YYEKEE (reference sequence). Trimming took 2 bases from V and 0 from J, leaving 17 bases between them.

CDR3 loop: CASSRSLVGYTF. Written as DNA, the CDR3 is TGTGCCAGCTCCCGGTCCTTAGTTGGCTACACCTTC. The rearrangement uses TRBV18 and TRBJ1-2; D is ambiguous. V lost 6 bases and J lost 7, with 12 bases in between. This CDR3 contains 12 residues. Germline lookup yields CDR1 KGHSH and CDR2 LQKENI.

The chain has TRBV19 and TRBJ2-3; 9 nucleotides agree with TRBD2. V was pared by 6 bases and J by 4 bases, with 8 bases of the junction left unmatched. CDR1 is LNHDA and CDR2 is SQIVND in the germline V gene (reference sequence). The CDR3 is made up of 15 amino acids. Written as DNA, the CDR3 is TGTGCCAGTAGCAATGCGGGAGGGGCGGCAGATACGCAGTATTTT. Protein sequence: CASSNAGGAADTQYF.

The V call is TRBV11-2, the J call TRBJ1-6; TRBD1 agrees at 8 bases. Germline V CDR1 and CDR2: SGHAT, FQNNGV. This CDR3 has 16 amino acids. V shed 1 base and J 8 bases; nucleotides not matched to a gene: 7. The CDR3: CASSLGGQGWDSPLHF. The CDR3, as DNA: TGTGCCAGCAGCTTAGGAGGACAGGGTTGGGATTCACCCCTCCACTTT.

This chain uses TRBV7-9 with TRBJ2-6, with D tentatively TRBD2 (6 bases). The V gene lost 5 bases and the J gene lost 3 bases, with 11 bases spanning the gap. The CDR3 is 15 amino acids. From germline, CDR1 is SEHNR and CDR2 FQNEAQ (reference sequence). The CDR3 sequence: CASSPTGVGANVLTF. The DNA for the CDR3 is TGTGCCAGCAGCCCGACGGGGGTTGGGGCCAACGTCCTGACTTTC.

The CDR3 sequence is CASSFPPLSSAFF. CDR3 in DNA: TGTGCCAGCAGCTTTCCCCCCCTCTCTTCAGCTTTCTTT. The rearrangement uses TRBV7-2 and TRBJ1-1; D is ambiguous. V dropped 3 bases and J dropped 10 bases, with 15 bases sitting between them. The germline CDR1 and CDR2 sequences are SGHTA and FQGNSA. CDR3 length equals 13 residues. Together with reference TRBV7-2 and TRBJ1-1, the CDR3 gives the full variable domain: GAGVSQSPSNKVTEKGKDVELRCDPISGHTALYWYRQSLGQGLEFLIYFQGNSAPDKSGLPSDRFSAERTGGSVSTLTIQRTQQEDSAVYLCASSFPPLSSAFFGQGTRLTVV.

This chain uses TRBV5-1 with TRBJ2-1; 8 bases agree with TRBD2. The CDR3 consists of 14 residues. Germline assignment: CDR1 SGHRS and CDR2 YFSETQ. V was clipped by 5 bases and J by 5 bases; unmatched bases: 6. CDR3 in amino acids: CASSPGLGHNEQFF. CDR3 bases: TGCGCCAGCAGTCCGGGACTAGGGCACAATGAGCAGTTCTTC.

CDR3 DNA sequence: TGTGCCACTCGGGGGGGAGGGAGGACCGTGGAGACCCAGTACTTC. Translation gives CATRGGGRTVETQYF. This rearrangement joins TRBV11-2 to TRBJ2-5, with 8 bases lining up with TRBD2. CDR3 length equals 15 residues. V dropped 10 bases and J dropped 5; count of bases not matched to a gene: 15. Germline loops: CDR1 SGHAT, CDR2 FQNNGV.

The CDR3 nucleotides read TGTGCCGGTGCCCGGTCGACAGGGTACACTGAAGCTTTCTTT. This encodes CAGARSTGYTEAFF. J is TRBJ1-1 and V is TRBV5-8; 7 bases match TRBD1. J lost 3 bases, V lost 10 bases, and 12 bases had no gene match. The CDR3 is 14 residues long. Germline V lookup: CDR1 SGHTS, CDR2 YDEGEE.

The chain uses TRBV6-4 and TRBJ1-5; D gene ambiguous. The CDR3 sequence is 15 residues long. Germline V gives CDR1 MRHNA, CDR2 SNTAGT. V lost 0 bases, J lost 5 bases, and 11 bases lay in between. CDR3: CASSDSGGLDQPQHF. The CDR3 DNA is TGTGCCAGCAGTGACTCCGGAGGGCTTGATCAGCCCCAGCATTTT.

The chain uses TRBV7-3 and TRBJ2-1; a weak D match, TRBD1 (5 bases). Germline V gene sequence: CDR1 SGHTA, CDR2 FQGTGA. V was trimmed by 7 bases and J by 3 bases, leaving 13 bases between them. This CDR3 contains 14 residues. CDR3 loop: CASTGPGLYNEQFF. The CDR3 coding sequence is TGTGCCAGCACCGGTCCAGGGCTCTACAATGAGCAGTTCTTC.

The chain is built from TRBV5-1 and TRBJ1-5; D is uncertain. The CDR3 has 17 amino acids. Germline assignment: CDR1 SGHRS and CDR2 YFSETQ. Deletions cut 2 bases from V and 3 bases from J, with 18 bases between. The CDR3 nucleotides read TGCGCCAGCAGCTTCTCCGGGTCAACGATTGACAATCAGCCCCAGCATTTT. It codes for CASSFSGSTIDNQPQHF.

The gene calls are TRBV6-1 and TRBJ2-7, with 11 positions matching TRBD2. Germline assignment: CDR1 MNHNS and CDR2 SASEGT. Losses at the gene ends were 0 bases for V and 8 bases for J; bases not matched to a gene: 3. There are 14 residues in the CDR3. CDR3 coding DNA: TGTGCCAGCAGTGAAGCAACTAGCGGGAGCAAGCAGTACTTC. Its protein product is CASSEATSGSKQYF.

The CDR3 sequence is CASSTHDREAYGYTF. The CDR3 DNA is TGTGCCAGCAGCACCCATGACAGGGAAGCCTATGGCTACACCTTC. The chain joins TRBV7-9 to TRBJ1-2, with 7 bases aligning to TRBD1. This CDR3 contains 15 residues. V lost 5 bases and J lost 4; bases outside the gene matches: 10. Germline V gene sequence: CDR1 SEHNR, CDR2 FQNEAQ (reference sequence). The whole variable domain, filled in from reference TRBV7-9 and TRBJ1-2, reads DTGVSQNPRHKITKRGQNVTFRCDPISEHNRLYWYRQTLGQGPEFLTYFQNEAQLEKSRLLSDRFSAERPKGSFSTLEIQRTEQGDSAMYLCASSTHDREAYGYTFGSGTRLTVV.

The genes are TRBV19 and TRBJ1-2; 8 nucleotides align to TRBD1. J gave up 4 bases and V 5 bases, and 6 bases lay outside the gene matches. The CDR3 has 14 amino acids. Germline-derived CDR1 and CDR2 are LNHDA and SQIVND (reference sequence). The CDR3 DNA reads as TGTGCCAGTAGTGGGCCAGGGGGCAGCTATGGCTACACCTTC. Translating gives CASSGPGGSYGYTF.

This chain uses TRBV28 with TRBJ1-2; 9 positions agree with TRBD1. This CDR3 comprises 15 residues. The trim removed 6 bases at V and 8 bases at J, leaving 13 bases unmatched. CDR1 and CDR2 (germline): MDHEN, SYDVKM. CDR3 loop: CASRTGTGFSDGYTF. CDR3 nucleotides: TGTGCCAGCAGAACCGGGACAGGGTTTTCGGACGGCTACACCTTC.

The V and J genes are TRBV7-9 and TRBJ2-6; 9 nucleotides align to TRBD1. Germline loops: CDR1 SEHNR, CDR2 FQNEAQ (reference sequence). This CDR3 has 18 residues. Germline trimming cut 2 bases from V and 0 bases from J; bases unmatched to any gene: 5. CDR3 DNA sequence: TGTGCCAGCAGCTTAATCGGGACAGGGACCTCTGGGGCCAACGTCCTGACTTTC. Translating gives CASSLIGTGTSGANVLTF.

The V and J genes are TRBV5-1 and TRBJ2-7; 7 positions match TRBD1. V lost 4 bases to trimming and J lost 5 bases; unmatched junction nucleotides: 9. Looked up from germline, CDR1 is SGHRS and CDR2 is YFSETQ. The CDR3 has 14 residues. The chain's CDR3 is CASSTGDSSDEQYF. The DNA of the CDR3 is TGCGCCAGCAGCACCGGGGACAGCTCGGACGAGCAGTACTTC. The whole variable domain, remainder taken from reference TRBV5-1 and TRBJ2-7, is KAGVTQTPRYLIKTRGQQVTLSCSPISGHRSVSWYQQTPGQGLQFLFEYFSETQRNKGNFPGRFSGRQFSNSRSEMNVSTLELGDSALYLCASSTGDSSDEQYFGPGTRLTVT.